The source of this T cell receptor beta chain is a study of blood T cell repertoires in COVID-19 (dated by TCRdb to 2020 to 2022). With regard to the full study: Collaborator samples came from the United States, Italy and Spain and covered acute and convalescent phases of COVID-19. The prospective study material was composed of cDNA or gDNA derived from T cells, B-cell-depleted T cells, or PBMCs. Subjects who had been exposed to COVID-19, were actively infected with it, or had recovered from it provided the deeply sampled blood TCRbeta repertoires that made up the dataset. The repertoires were made available in a free public database intended to serve as a resource for research on the immune response to SARS-CoV-2. Samples came from the ongoing ImmuneRACE study (first 160 participants) plus 1,254 subjects from 6 global collaborators. A de-identified subject ID, COVID-19 status, age in years and sex were almost always included in the sample metadata. Where available, HLA class I and class II types were taken from metadata supplied by the sample provider and were not determined by assay-based typing. Summary of the overall study and its limitations: The quantity of clinical and demographic metadata differed by source and by participant and was supplied without curation.

For this clone: No antigen is known for it. Base quality data are lacking; no much larger clone is found one base away.

TCRbeta CDR3 regions were amplified from genomic DNA using the immunoSEQ Assay, a bias-controlled multiplex PCR. The paper's data handling went like this. The number of nucleated cells in each sample was estimated by amplification of reference gene primers within the assay. Sequence reads were collapsed and filtered to measure the absolute abundance of every unique TCRbeta CDR3 rearrangement. For each sample, productive Simpson clonality was calculated by taking the square root of Simpson's diversity index across productive rearrangements. TCRdb limited this immuneACCESS table to in-frame rearrangements with V and J called. A share of clones is missing; checked studies link under half to unresolved V genes, and the rest is unexplained. That table gives V, J and clone size, and the DNA gave D and trimming. The table for this sample lists over 70,000 clones; less than 85% of them were counted only once. The ten largest clones take up less than 20% of the sample.

V and J lose 4 bases and 5 bases, and a span of 19 bases separates them. The germline V gene encodes CDR1 SGDLS and CDR2 YYNGEE. The CDR3 sequence holds 16 residues, the cysteine and phenylalanine included. The CDR3 DNA has 48 bases and is translated from base 1. The collaborating institutions used their own protocols to collect whole blood in K2EDTA tubes. For TCRbeta analysis, collaborator samples were shipped as frozen whole blood, as isolated PBMCs, or as DNA extracted from either sample type. The TCR comes from a woman older than 75 with acute or convalescent COVID-19. Input material: peripheral blood. The rearrangement combines TRBV9 with TRBJ2-1; possibly the D gene is TRBD2, per 5 matching bases. The CDR3 protein sequence reads: CASSPRQARVNNEQFF. The DNA is as follows: TGTGCCAGCAGCCCTCGTCAGGCGCGGGTGAACAATGAGCAGTTCTTC. Joined to the reference TRBV9 and TRBJ2-1 proteins, this CDR3 gives the full variable domain: DSGVTQTPKHLITATGQRVTLRCSPRSGDLSVYWYQQSLDQGLQFLIQYYNGEERAKGNILERFSAQQFPDLHSELNLSSLELGDSALYFCASSPRQARVNNEQFFGPGTRLTVL.